A single sample gave rise to the 9 T cell receptor beta chains below, sequenced in a study of T-cell reconstitution after alpha-beta-depleted transplantation in children. Unique molecular identifiers were used in preparing the TCRbeta library. TCRdb recomputed calls from the PCR reads with MiXCR, one row per CDR3 protein. The sample lists hundreds of thousands of distinct CDR3 sequences; about an eighth were seen once. This sample comprised PBMCs, obtained before TCRalphabeta/CD19-depleted stem cell transplant. The receptors come from a girl aged 2 to 10 with congenital amegakaryocytic thrombocytopenia, due to receive a stem cell transplant.

The chain has TRBV20-1 and TRBJ1-1; a possible D gene is TRBD1 (5 bases). The CDR3 is 14 residues long. V lost 3 bases to trimming and J lost 0 bases, with 11 bases between them. Germline lookup yields CDR1 DFQATT and CDR2 SNEGSKA (reference sequence). The CDR3 spells CSASNSGMNTEAFF. Written as DNA, the CDR3 is TGCAGTGCTAGCAATTCAGGGATGAACACTGAAGCTTTCTTT.

This clonotype was detected only a few times. V gene TRBV29-1 combines with J gene TRBJ2-1; 7 bases map to TRBD1. The V segment lost 6 bases and the J segment 6 bases; nucleotides outside the gene matches: 8. The CDR3 runs 13 residues. Germline CDR1 SQVTM, CDR2 ANQGSEA. CDR3 coding DNA: TGCAGCGTCCTGACAGGGATGTCCAATGAGCAGTTCTTC. This encodes CSVLTGMSNEQFF.

This clonotype was seen ten or more times. This chain uses TRBV12-3 or TRBV12-4 with TRBJ2-7; 8 bases map to TRBD2. V lost 3 bases and J lost 6; bases outside the gene matches: 10. This CDR3 contains 15 residues. The CDR3 DNA is TGTGCCAGCAGTTTTAGCGGGGTCCTAGCCGGCGAGCAGTACTTC. Translating gives CASSFSGVLAGEQYF.

This clonotype was found once. This chain joins TRBV3-1 and TRBJ2-1; D is ambiguous. The CDR3 spans 16 residues. Germline V gene sequence: CDR1 LGHDT, CDR2 YNNKEL (reference sequence). Trimming took 4 bases from V and 4 from J, leaving 17 bases between them. In nucleotides, the CDR3 is TGTGCCAGCAGCCGGTTTTCCGTTAGGGATTACAATGAGCAGTTCTTC. It translates to CASSRFSVRDYNEQFF.

The genes are TRBV10-3 and TRBJ1-5, with D maybe TRBD1 (5 bases). V lost 10 bases and J 2 bases, leaving 15 bases between the germline ends. The CDR3 has 14 amino acids. Germline CDR1 and CDR2: ENHRY and SYGVKD. The DNA for the CDR3 is TGTGCCACCACGGGGCAGGGCGGCAATCAGCCCCAGCATTTT. It yields the protein CATTGQGGNQPQHF.

This clonotype has a count of ten or more. This chain links TRBV20-1 with TRBJ2-1; 13 bases are a match to TRBD2. This CDR3 has 13 residues. The germline gives CDR1 DFQATT, CDR2 SNEGSKA (reference sequence). Trimming at V came to 6 bases and at J to 6 bases, leaving 2 bases not matched to a gene. For the CDR3, the DNA is TGCAGTGCCGGGACTAGCGGGGTCAATGAGCAGTTCTTC. Encoded protein: CSAGTSGVNEQFF.

This clonotype was recorded once. The V and J genes are TRBV20-1 and TRBJ2-3, with a weak D call TRBD2 (6 bases). CDR3 size: 14 residues. The germline V gene has CDR1 DFQATT and CDR2 SNEGSKA (reference sequence). The germline V and J ends were trimmed by 0 bases and 5 bases, with 12 bases remaining between them. Here the CDR3 DNA reads TGCAGTGCTAGAGACAAGCCCGGGGGAGATACGCAGTATTTT. Translation gives CSARDKPGGDTQYF.

This clonotype was recorded at least ten times. V is TRBV5-6 and J is TRBJ1-1; D not certain. Germline-derived CDR1 and CDR2 are SGHDT and YYEEEE. This CDR3 has 14 residues. Trimming took off 3 bases at V and 2 bases at J, with 11 bases between the two ends. This CDR3 is CASSSRWGNTEAFF. The CDR3 bases are TGTGCCAGCAGCTCGCGTTGGGGAAACACTGAAGCTTTCTTT.

This clonotype was seen a handful of times. V usage is TRBV2 and J usage is TRBJ2-1; D remains ambiguous. Trimming took 8 bases from V and 5 from J, leaving 10 bases between them. The CDR3 totals 12 residues. In germline, CDR1 is SNHLY, CDR2 FYNNEI. The CDR3 is CASPQSNNEQFF. The CDR3 DNA is TGTGCCAGCCCCCAGAGCAACAATGAGCAGTTCTTC.